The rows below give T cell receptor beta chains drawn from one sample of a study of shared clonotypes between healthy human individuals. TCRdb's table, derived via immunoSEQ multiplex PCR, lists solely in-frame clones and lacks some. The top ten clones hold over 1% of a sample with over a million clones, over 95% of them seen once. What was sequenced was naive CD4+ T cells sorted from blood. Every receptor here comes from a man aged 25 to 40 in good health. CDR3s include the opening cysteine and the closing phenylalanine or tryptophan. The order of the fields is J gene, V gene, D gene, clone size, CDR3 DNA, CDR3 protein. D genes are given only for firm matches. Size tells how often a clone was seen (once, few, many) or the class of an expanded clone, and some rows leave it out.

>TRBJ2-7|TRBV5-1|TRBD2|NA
TGCGCCAGCAGCCCGGTCCTCCCGGGACTAGCGGGACGGTACGAGCAGTACTTC
CASSPVLPGLAGRYEQYF
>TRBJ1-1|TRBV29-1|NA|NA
TGCAGCGTTGGAGGCCGGTGGAACACTGAAGCTTTCTTT
CSVGGRWNTEAFF
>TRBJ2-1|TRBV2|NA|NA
TGTGCCAGCATGGCAGTTACCTACAATGAGCAGTTCTTC
CASMAVTYNEQFF
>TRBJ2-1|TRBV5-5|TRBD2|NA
TGTGCCAGCAGCTTGAATCCAGCGGGAGGAGGGGAGCAGTTCTTC
CASSLNPAGGGEQFF
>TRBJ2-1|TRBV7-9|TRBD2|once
TGTGCCAGCAGTTCTCCAGCGGGAGTGAGCTCCTACAATGAGCAGTTCTTC
CASSSPAGVSSYNEQFF
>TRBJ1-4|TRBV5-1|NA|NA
TGCGCCAGCAGCTTGCTGGCTAATGAAAAACTGTTTTTT
CASSLLANEKLFF
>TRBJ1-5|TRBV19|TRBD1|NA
TGTGCCAGTAGTATGCGAACAGGGGAAGATCAGCCCCAGCATTTT
CASSMRTGEDQPQHF
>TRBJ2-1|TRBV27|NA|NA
TGTGCCAGCAGTTCCTCCACTTTACCGGGGTACAATGAGCAGTTCTTC
CASSSSTLPGYNEQFF
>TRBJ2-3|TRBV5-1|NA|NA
TGCGCCAGCAGCTTGGCCAGCTTGCCTCGGGACGGAGATACGCAGTATTTT
CASSLASLPRDGDTQYF
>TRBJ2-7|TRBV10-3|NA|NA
TGTGCCATCAGTGAGATCGCGGGACAGTACGAGCAGTACTTC
CAISEIAGQYEQYF
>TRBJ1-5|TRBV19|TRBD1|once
TGTGCCAGCGCGCCGGGACAGGAGAGCAATCAGCCCCAGCATTTT
CASAPGQESNQPQHF
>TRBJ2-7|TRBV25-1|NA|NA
TGTGCCAGCAGTAGCGGGTCCTTCTCCTACGAGCAGTACTTC
CASSSGSFSYEQYF
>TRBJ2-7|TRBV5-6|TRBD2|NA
TGTGCCAGCAGCTCCTCCTATGGGGGGAGGGGTGTCCACGAGCAGTACTTC
CASSSSYGGRGVHEQYF
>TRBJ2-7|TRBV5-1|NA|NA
TGCGCCAGCAGCTTGGTAGGGTCCGAGCAGTACTTC
CASSLVGSEQYF
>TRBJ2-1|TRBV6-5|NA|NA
TGTGCCAGCAGGATGTCAGGGTCTCGGTACAATGAGCAGTTCTTC
CASRMSGSRYNEQFF
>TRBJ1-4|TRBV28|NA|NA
TGTGCCAGTACTTCCTACAGGCCCTCAAATGAAAAACTGTTTTTT
CASTSYRPSNEKLFF
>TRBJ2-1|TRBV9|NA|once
TGTGCCAGCAGCGCCCGCATGTTTAACTCCTACAATGAGCAGTTCTTC
CASSARMFNSYNEQFF
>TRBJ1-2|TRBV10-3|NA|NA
TGTGCCATCAGTGAGTCTAAGTCTCCCCTCCGGGAGACGAACTATGGCTACACCTTC
CAISESKSPLRETNYGYTF
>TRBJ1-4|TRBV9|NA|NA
TGTGCCAGCAGCGTCAGCGGACTCCCTGGGGAAAAACTGTTTTTT
CASSVSGLPGEKLFF
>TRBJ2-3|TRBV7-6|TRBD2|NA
TGTGCCAGCACCCTAGGAGCGGGGTCACACACAGATACGCAGTATTTT
CASTLGAGSHTDTQYF
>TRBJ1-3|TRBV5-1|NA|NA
TGCGCCAGCAGGAAGGGGACCGGCTCTGGAAACACCATATATTTT
CASRKGTGSGNTIYF
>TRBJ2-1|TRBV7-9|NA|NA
TGTGCCAGCAGCTCGACAGGCGTGGGGGTTTACAATGAGCAGTTCTTC
CASSSTGVGVYNEQFF
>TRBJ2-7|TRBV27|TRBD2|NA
TGTGCCAGCAGTGGCCTCGGGACTAGCGGGCGTAGGAGCTCCTACGAGCAGTACTTC
CASSGLGTSGRRSSYEQYF
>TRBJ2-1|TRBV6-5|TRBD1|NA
TGTGCCAGCAGGGTACAGGGGTACAATGAGCAGTTCTTC
CASRVQGYNEQFF
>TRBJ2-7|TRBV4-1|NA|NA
TGCGCCAGCAGCCGCTTGGGAGCCTACGAGCAGTACTTC
CASSRLGAYEQYF
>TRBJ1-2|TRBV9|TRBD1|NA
TGTGCCAGCAGCCCGGGGACAGGGAACGGATTAGATGGCTACACCTTC
CASSPGTGNGLDGYTF
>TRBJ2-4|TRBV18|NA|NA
TGTGCCAGCTCACCGCGGGGTAGTCGGGCCAAAAACATTCAGTACTTC
CASSPRGSRAKNIQYF
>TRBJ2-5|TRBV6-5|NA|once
TGTGCCAGCAGACCCGGGACTCAAGAGACCCAGTACTTC
CASRPGTQETQYF
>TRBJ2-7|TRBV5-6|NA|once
TGTGCCAGCAGCTTAAGACAAACAAACGGGTACGAGCAGTACTTC
CASSLRQTNGYEQYF
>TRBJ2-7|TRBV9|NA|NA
TGTGCCAGCAGCCCCAGGACAGTGTCCTCCTCAGTTTTCTACGAGCAGTACTTC
CASSPRTVSSSVFYEQYF
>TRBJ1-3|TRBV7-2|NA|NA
TGTGCCAGCAGCTCGACGGCGGGGGGAAACACCATATATTTT
CASSSTAGGNTIYF
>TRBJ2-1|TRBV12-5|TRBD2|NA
TGTGCTAGTGGCCAATTCCCGGGACTAGCGGGGCCCAGGGGGGATGAGCAGTTCTTC
CASGQFPGLAGPRGDEQFF
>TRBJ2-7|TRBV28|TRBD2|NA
TGTGCCAGCAGTTTACAGTCTAGCGGGAGTTATGGCGAGCAGTACTTC
CASSLQSSGSYGEQYF
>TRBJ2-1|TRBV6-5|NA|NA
TGTGCCAGCAGTCGCCAGGGTTGGTATGAGCAGTTCTTC
CASSRQGWYEQFF
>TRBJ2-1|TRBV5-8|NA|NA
TGTGCCAGCAGTGGATACCAAGACAATGAGCAGTTCTTC
CASSGYQDNEQFF
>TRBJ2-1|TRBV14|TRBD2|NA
TGTGCCAGCAGCCCCGGGACTAGCGTTTACAATGAGCAGTTCTTC
CASSPGTSVYNEQFF
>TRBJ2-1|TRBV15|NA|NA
TGTGCCACTAGTGGAAGCGGGCCCCTCAATGAGCAGTTCTTC
CATSGSGPLNEQFF
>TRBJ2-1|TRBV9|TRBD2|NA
TGTGCCAGCAGCTTTAGAGCTAGCGGGACTGAGCAGTTCTTC
CASSFRASGTEQFF
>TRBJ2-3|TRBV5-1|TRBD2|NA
TGCGCCAGCAGTTTCCCGGGACTAGCGGGATTAGATACGCAGTATTTT
CASSFPGLAGLDTQYF
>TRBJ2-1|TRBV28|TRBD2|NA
TGTGCCAGCCTTACTAGCGGGATTTACAATGAGCAGTTCTTC
CASLTSGIYNEQFF
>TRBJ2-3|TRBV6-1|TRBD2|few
TGTGCCAGCAGTGGACTAGCGGGATTTACCCAAACAGATACGCAGTATTTT
CASSGLAGFTQTDTQYF
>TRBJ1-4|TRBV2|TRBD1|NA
TGTGCCAGCAGGACACAGGGGAAGAGTGAAAAACTGTTTTTT
CASRTQGKSEKLFF
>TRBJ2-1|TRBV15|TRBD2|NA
TGTGCCACCAGAAAGGGACTAGCCGGGAATGAGCAGTTCTTC
CATRKGLAGNEQFF
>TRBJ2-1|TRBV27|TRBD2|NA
TGTGCCAGCGCCGGGACTACCAATGAGCAGTTCTTC
CASAGTTNEQFF
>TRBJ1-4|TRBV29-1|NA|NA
TGCAGCGTTGAAGGACCCTCAAATGAAAAACTGTTTTTT
CSVEGPSNEKLFF
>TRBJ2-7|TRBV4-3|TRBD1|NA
TGCGCCAGCAGCCAAGTTTTCGGGACAGGGTCCTACGAGCAGTACTTC
CASSQVFGTGSYEQYF
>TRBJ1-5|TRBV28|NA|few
TGTGCCAGCAGTACATTGGTCTATCCCCAGCATTTT
CASSTLVYPQHF
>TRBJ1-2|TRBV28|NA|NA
TGTGCCAGCACCCCGAACAGGAGTCTTTTTTCCTACACCTTC
CASTPNRSLFSYTF
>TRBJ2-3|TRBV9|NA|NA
TGTGCCAGCAGCGAGGGGGAAGGCACAGATACGCAGTATTTT
CASSEGEGTDTQYF
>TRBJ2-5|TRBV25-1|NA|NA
TGTGCCAGCAGTCGATGGGAGACCCAGTACTTC
CASSRWETQYF
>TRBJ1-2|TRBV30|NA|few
TGTGCCTGGAGTACCTCGGGGTGGGACTATGGCTACACCTTC
CAWSTSGWDYGYTF
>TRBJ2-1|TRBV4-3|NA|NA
TGCGCCAGCAGCCAAGATCTTAGCTCCTACAATGAGCAGTTCTTC
CASSQDLSSYNEQFF
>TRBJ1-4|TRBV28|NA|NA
TGTGCCAGCAATGGGGAGGATGAAAAACTGTTTTTT
CASNGEDEKLFF
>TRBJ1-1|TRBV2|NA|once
TGTGCCAGCAGTGAGGGGCGGAAGAACACTGAAGCTTTCTTT
CASSEGRKNTEAFF
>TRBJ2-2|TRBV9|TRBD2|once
TGTGCCAGCAGCCCCAGCGGGAGGTCCACCGGGGAGCTGTTTTTT
CASSPSGRSTGELFF
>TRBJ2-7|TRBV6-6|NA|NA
TGTGCCACAGGAGGACATGAAAAGTCCTACGAGCAGTACTTC
CATGGHEKSYEQYF
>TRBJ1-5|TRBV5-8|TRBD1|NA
TGTGCCAGCAGCCCCCGGACAGGGCTAAAACAGCCCCAGCATTTT
CASSPRTGLKQPQHF